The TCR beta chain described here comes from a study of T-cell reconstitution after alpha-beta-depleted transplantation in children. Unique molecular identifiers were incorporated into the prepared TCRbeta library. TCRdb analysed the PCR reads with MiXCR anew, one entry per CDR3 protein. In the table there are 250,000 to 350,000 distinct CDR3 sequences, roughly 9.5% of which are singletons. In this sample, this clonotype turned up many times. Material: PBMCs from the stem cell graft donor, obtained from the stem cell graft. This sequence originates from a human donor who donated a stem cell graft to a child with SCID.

The CDR3 nucleotides are TGCGCCAGCAGCTTGGAACTAGCCGATGAGCAGTTCTTC. This encodes CASSLELADEQFF. The V and J genes are TRBV5-1 and TRBJ2-1; D possibly corresponds to TRBD2 (6 bases). CDR1 and CDR2 from the germline V gene are SGHRS and YFSETQ. CDR3 size: 13 residues. V lost 0 bases, J lost 8 bases, and 9 bases lay in between. The entire variable domain, with the rest obtained from reference TRBV5-1 and TRBJ2-1, is as follows: KAGVTQTPRYLIKTRGQQVTLSCSPISGHRSVSWYQQTPGQGLQFLFEYFSETQRNKGNFPGRFSGRQFSNSRSEMNVSTLELGDSALYLCASSLELADEQFFGPGTRLTVL.